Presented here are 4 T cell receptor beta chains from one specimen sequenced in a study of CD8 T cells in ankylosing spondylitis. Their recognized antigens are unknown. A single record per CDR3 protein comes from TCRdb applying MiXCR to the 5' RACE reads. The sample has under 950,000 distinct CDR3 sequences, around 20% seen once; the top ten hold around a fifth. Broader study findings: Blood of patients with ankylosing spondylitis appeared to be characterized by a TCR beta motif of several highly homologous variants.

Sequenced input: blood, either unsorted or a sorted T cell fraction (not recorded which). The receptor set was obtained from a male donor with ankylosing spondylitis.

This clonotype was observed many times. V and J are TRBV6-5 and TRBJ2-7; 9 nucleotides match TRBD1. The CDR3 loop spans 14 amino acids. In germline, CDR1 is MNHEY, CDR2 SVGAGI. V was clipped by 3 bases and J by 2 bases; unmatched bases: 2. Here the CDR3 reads CASSYGTGTYEQYF. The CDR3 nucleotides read TGTGCCAGCAGTTATGGGACAGGGACCTACGAGCAGTACTTC.

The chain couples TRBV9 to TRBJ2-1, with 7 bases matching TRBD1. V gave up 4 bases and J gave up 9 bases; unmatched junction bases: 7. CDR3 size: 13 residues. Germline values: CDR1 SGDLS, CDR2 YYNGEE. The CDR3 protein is CASSPRQGSEQFF. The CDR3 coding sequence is TGTGCCAGCAGCCCCCGACAGGGTAGTGAGCAGTTCTTC.

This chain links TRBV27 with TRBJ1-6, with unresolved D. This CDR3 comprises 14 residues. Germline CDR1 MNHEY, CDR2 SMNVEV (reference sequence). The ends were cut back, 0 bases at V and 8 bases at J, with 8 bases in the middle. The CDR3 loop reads CASSLSTGDSPLHF. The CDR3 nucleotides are TGTGCCAGCAGTTTATCGACCGGCGATTCACCCCTCCACTTT.

The CDR3, as DNA: TGCAGTGCTAGAGATCGGCTAGCCTTGGGGGAGACCCAGTACTTC. Its translation: CSARDRLALGETQYF. The gene calls are TRBV20-1 and TRBJ2-5; tentative D call: TRBD2 (5 bases). The germline V gene encodes CDR1 DFQATT and CDR2 SNEGSKA (reference sequence). The CDR3 length is 15 residues. The V end was cut by 0 bases, the J end by 5 bases, with 16 bases between.